The 14 T cell receptor beta chains given below trace back to one sample, sequenced in a study of early T cells in non-severe SARS-CoV-2 infection. TCRdb re-called the 5' RACE reads with MiXCR, one entry per CDR3 protein. The sample carries some 40,000 distinct CDR3 sequences, about 4.5% recorded once. Material for sequencing was whole blood. The source of these receptors is an adult who was a healthcare worker with PCR-confirmed SARS-CoV-2 infection or an uninfected control (not recorded which).

In this sample, this clonotype turned up many times. This sequence joins TRBV12-3 or TRBV12-4 and TRBJ2-7; a possible D gene is TRBD2 (6 bases). The CDR3 is made up of 13 amino acids. Trimming stripped 3 bases from V and 1 base from J, with 7 bases between. CDR3 sequence reads: CASSFGGSYEQYF. In DNA, the CDR3 is TGTGCCAGCAGTTTTGGGGGGTCCTACGAGCAGTACTTC.

This clonotype has at least ten counts. The chain has TRBV29-1 and TRBJ1-1; no clear D gene. Germline-derived CDR1 and CDR2 are SQVTM and ANQGSEA. This CDR3 region has 14 residues. V dropped 4 bases and J dropped 5 bases, with 17 bases sitting between them. The DNA for the CDR3 is TGCAGCGTTGTATCCATATTGCGGAATACTGAAGCTTTCTTT. As protein: CSVVSILRNTEAFF.

In this sample, this clonotype turned up many times. This chain uses TRBV12-3 or TRBV12-4 with TRBJ2-3; D is possibly TRBD2 (7 bases). This CDR3 is 12 amino acids long. V lost 2 bases, J lost 14 bases, and 14 bases lay in between. In nucleotides, the CDR3 is TGTGCCAGCAGTTTATGGGGGGGCTCCCGGTATTTT. Protein product: CASSLWGGSRYF.

This clonotype was seen many times. The CDR3 DNA is TGTGCCAGCAGCACGACAGGGGGCGATGGCTACACCTTC. This codes for CASSTTGGDGYTF. V and J are TRBV3-1 and TRBJ1-2; 10 nucleotides match TRBD1. The V and J ends lost 5 bases and 6 bases, in that order; junction bases with no gene match: 3. The CDR3 consists of 13 residues. The germline gives CDR1 LGHDT, CDR2 YNNKEL (reference sequence).

The chain has TRBV5-4 and TRBJ2-1, with 7 positions matching TRBD1. J gave up 6 bases and V 0 bases, and 9 bases lay outside the gene matches. Per the germline V gene, CDR1 is SGHNT and CDR2 is YYREEE (reference sequence). The CDR3 covers 16 residues. The CDR3 is CASSLDISRQGNEQFF. The CDR3, as DNA: TGTGCCAGCAGCTTGGATATTTCGCGACAGGGCAATGAGCAGTTCTTC. Full variable domain (outside the CDR3, taken from reference TRBV5-4 and TRBJ2-1): ETGVTQSPTHLIKTRGQQVTLRCSSQSGHNTVSWYQQALGQGPQFIFQYYREEENGRGNFPPRFSGLQFPNYSSELNVNALELDDSALYLCASSLDISRQGNEQFFGPGTRLTVL.

Ten or more counts support this clonotype. The chain links TRBV9 to TRBJ2-7; a possible D gene is TRBD1 (6 bases). V lost 3 bases and J lost 7, with 17 bases in between. CDR1 is SGDLS and CDR2 is YYNGEE in the germline V gene. This CDR3 has 14 amino acids. CDR3 in amino acids: CASSAFPTGAEQYF. CDR3 DNA: TGTGCCAGCAGCGCGTTCCCGACAGGAGCGGAGCAGTACTTC.

The chain is built from TRBV19 and TRBJ2-1; 7 bases fit TRBD1. With V trimmed by 6 bases and J by 6 bases, 11 bases remained unmatched. Germline V CDR1 and CDR2: LNHDA, SQIVND (reference sequence). The CDR3 consists of 15 residues. Here the CDR3 DNA reads TGTGCCAGTAGCTCCCCGGCAGGGGGACGCAATGAGCAGTTCTTC. Protein sequence: CASSSPAGGRNEQFF.

This clonotype was seen ten or more times. CDR3 sequence (DNA): TGTGCCAGCAGCCTGAGAGGACAGGCGAACACCGGGGAGCTGTTTTTT. This translates into CASSLRGQANTGELFF. This rearrangement joins TRBV9 to TRBJ2-2; 7 nucleotides match TRBD1. This CDR3 comprises 16 residues. After removal of 4 bases from V and 0 bases from J, the junction contained 6 bases not matched to a gene. Germline-derived CDR1 and CDR2 are SGDLS and YYNGEE.

This clonotype has a count of ten or more. V usage is TRBV10-3 and J usage is TRBJ2-7, with D hard to call. Germline assignment: CDR1 ENHRY and CDR2 SYGVKD. Trimming cost V 3 bases and J 6 bases, with 12 bases left between them. The CDR3 is 13 amino acids. The chain's CDR3 is CAISDRTESEQYF. The CDR3 DNA follows: TGTGCCATCAGTGATAGGACGGAGAGCGAGCAGTACTTC.

This chain joins TRBV14 and TRBJ2-3; D might be TRBD1 or TRBD2, each matching 5 bases. The CDR3 has 15 amino acids. V lost 3 bases to trimming and J lost 0 bases, with 10 bases between them. Per germline, CDR1 SGHDN and CDR2 FVKESK. The CDR3 DNA reads as TGTGCCAGCAGCCAGGGGGACCCGAGCACAGATACGCAGTATTTT. It translates to CASSQGDPSTDTQYF.

This clonotype was counted ten times or more. This chain connects TRBV4-2 to TRBJ2-7, with TRBD1 identical over 9 bases. Germline V lookup: CDR1 LGHNA, CDR2 YNFKEQ. The CDR3 contains 16 residues. The V gene end was trimmed by 1 base and the J gene end by 4 bases; junction bases not matched to a gene: 8. CDR3 residues: CASSQVETGGIYEQYF. As DNA, the CDR3 is TGTGCCAGCAGCCAAGTCGAAACAGGGGGCATTTACGAGCAGTACTTC.

The chain couples TRBV13 to TRBJ2-3, with 7 nucleotides matching TRBD1. The CDR3 totals 14 residues. Germline CDR1 reads PRHDT; CDR2 reads FYEKMQ (reference sequence). V trimming: 5 bases; J trimming: 2 bases; junction bases outside the gene matches: 4. This CDR3 is CASSLQGPTDTQYF. Written as DNA, the CDR3 is TGTGCCAGCAGCCTACAGGGGCCCACAGATACGCAGTATTTT.

The chain is built from TRBV12-5 and TRBJ2-5; TRBD2 aligns across 11 bases. Germline trimming cut 8 bases from V and 5 bases from J; bases unmatched to any gene: 13. The CDR3 covers 16 residues. CDR1 and CDR2 from the germline V gene are LGHNT and FRNRAP. CDR3 sequence: CASSRRTSGGLETQYF. CDR3 DNA sequence: TGTGCTAGTTCCCGACGCACTAGCGGGGGTTTGGAGACCCAGTACTTC.

This clonotype has ten or more counts. The chain links TRBV30 to TRBJ2-2; D unclear. The CDR3 loop spans 11 amino acids. Germline lookup yields CDR1 GTSNPN and CDR2 SVGIG (reference sequence). Trimming stripped 2 bases from V and 6 bases from J, with 4 bases between. CDR3 bases: TGTGCCTGGAGTCTAGCCGGGGAGCTGTTTTTT. Protein: CAWSLAGELFF.